A selection of T cell receptor beta chains follows, all from one sample in a study of Ad26.COV2.S vaccination and SARS-CoV-2 variants. Produced via immunoSEQ multiplex PCR; TCRdb's table is partial and in-frame only. Altogether a few hundred thousand clones are present, 83% being singletons, with the ten largest covering nearly 7.5%. Sequenced material: peripheral blood, taken in a trial of Ad26.COV2.S vaccine versus placebo. The receptor source for this set is a person between 18 and 60 years old who received the Ad26.COV2.S COVID-19 vaccine or a placebo. CDR3s include the opening cysteine and the closing phenylalanine or tryptophan. A D gene is named only where the DNA matches it firmly. Clone size is stated in some rows and not others, as once, few, many or a class when expanded.

15,TRBD1,-,TRBV28,TRBJ2-1,TGTGCCAGCAGTTTTCGGACAGGGACAACGAATGAGCAGTTCTTC,CASSFRTGTTNEQFF
13,-,-,TRBV5-1,TRBJ1-1,TGCGCCAGCAGCTTGGCCGGTAGGGGTGAAGCTTTCTTT,CASSLAGRGEAFF
16,-,-,TRBV18,TRBJ2-3,TGTGCCAGCTCACCGGCGACACTGAGCGACACAGATACGCAGTATTTT,CASSPATLSDTDTQYF
17,-,-,TRBV6-2/TRBV6-3,TRBJ1-2,TGTGCCAGCAGTTACCCCCCAGCGGGGGAGGGTGGATATGGCTACACCTTC,CASSYPPAGEGGYGYTF
19,TRBD2,-,TRBV7-3,TRBJ2-7,TGTGCCAGCAGCCCTCCAAAGGGGCTTACGGGAGGGAACTCCTACGAGCAGTACTTC,CASSPPKGLTGGNSYEQYF
17,TRBD1,-,TRBV30,TRBJ1-2,TGTGCCTGGAGCCCCTCCGGGACAGGGGGCGCGGTTCTAGGGTACACCTTC,CAWSPSGTGGAVLGYTF
15,-,-,TRBV5-7,TRBJ1-5,TGTGCCAGCACCTGGGCCGGGGGGCGCGGTCAGCCCCAGCATTTT,CASTWAGGRGQPQHF
14,TRBD1,-,TRBV7-3,TRBJ2-7,TGTGCCAGCAGCTTAGGGGGGACAGGCTACGAGCAGTACTTC,CASSLGGTGYEQYF
16,-,-,TRBV5-1,TRBJ2-2,TGCGCCAGCAGCATTCAGGGTGGCCTCGACACCGGGGAGCTGTTTTTT,CASSIQGGLDTGELFF
16,-,-,TRBV7-2,TRBJ1-1,TGTGCCAGCAGCCGGTCGAAGGGCTTACTATACACTGAAGCTTTCTTT,CASSRSKGLLYTEAFF
16,-,-,TRBV25-1,TRBJ1-6,TGTGCCAGCAGTGCCTTCAAACAGGAGGATAATTCACCCCTCCACTTT,CASSAFKQEDNSPLHF
16,-,few,TRBV7-8,TRBJ1-2,TGTGCCAGCAGCTTAGAAATCGGTCGTTCGGACTATGGCTACACCTTC,CASSLEIGRSDYGYTF
15,-,-,TRBV19,TRBJ2-2,TGTGCCAGTAGTATCTCAGGGTCGGGCACCGGGGAGCTGTTTTTT,CASSISGSGTGELFF
12,-,-,TRBV3-1/TRBV3-2,TRBJ2-6,TGTGCCAGCAGTCTCAACCTCAACGTCCTGACTTTC,CASSLNLNVLTF
15,-,-,TRBV5-1,TRBJ1-1,TGCGCCAGCAGCTCCCGGCCCTCCCCGAACACTGAAGCTTTCTTT,CASSSRPSPNTEAFF
13,TRBD1,-,TRBV7-3,TRBJ2-7,TGTGCCAGCAGCTTATCAGGGGGTTACGAGCAGTACTTC,CASSLSGGYEQYF
13,TRBD1,-,TRBV5-8,TRBJ1-5,TGTGCCAGCAGGGGGACAGGCGGACAGCCCCAGCATTTT,CASRGTGGQPQHF
14,-,few,TRBV4-3,TRBJ1-1,TGCGCCAGCAGCCAAGATAGGGGGAACACTGAAGCTTTCTTT,CASSQDRGNTEAFF
12,TRBD1,-,TRBV2,TRBJ2-5,TGTGCCAGCAGGGACAGGGTTGAGACCCAGTACTTC,CASRDRVETQYF
14,-,-,TRBV4-3,TRBJ2-3,TGCGCCAGCAGCCAAGGTAGCGGCACAGATACGCAGTATTTT,CASSQGSGTDTQYF
12,-,-,TRBV5-1,TRBJ2-7,TGCGCCAGCAGCCCCGTGGGCGGAGAGCAGTACTTC,CASSPVGGEQYF
17,-,-,TRBV7-2,TRBJ2-5,TGTGCCAGCAGCCCAATCCTCAAAGGGGCGGAACTAGAGACCCAGTACTTC,CASSPILKGAELETQYF